The 28 T cell receptor beta chains below all came from one sample that was sequenced in a study of blood T cell repertoires in COVID-19. Measured with immunoSEQ multiplex PCR; TCRdb has only the in-frame clones, and not every one. This table holds fewer than 300,000 clones, roughly 91% found once. Sample: PBMCs or T cells enriched from blood (not recorded which). The receptors were gathered from a woman between 40 and 55 years old with acute COVID-19.

The rearrangement uses TRBV5-4 and TRBJ1-1, with 8 bases matching TRBD1. The length of the CDR3 is 14 residues. Per germline, CDR1 SGHNT and CDR2 YYREEE (reference sequence). After removal of 5 bases from V and 4 bases from J, the junction contained 7 bases not matched to a gene. The CDR3 loop is CASSSGGSITEAFF. The CDR3 region has the DNA TGTGCCAGCAGTTCAGGGGGCTCTATCACTGAAGCTTTCTTT.

The chain joins TRBV30 to TRBJ2-3, with TRBD2 matching 9 bases. The CDR3 runs 11 residues. With V trimmed by 5 bases and J by 14 bases, 8 bases remained unmatched. Germline loops: CDR1 GTSNPN, CDR2 SVGIG (reference sequence). The CDR3 reads CAWDRGTSMYF. The CDR3, as DNA: TGTGCCTGGGACCGAGGGACTAGCATGTATTTT.

This chain links TRBV18 with TRBJ1-2, with D perhaps matching TRBD1 (6 bases). V shed 1 base and J shed 6 bases, with 9 bases lying between them. The CDR3 covers 13 residues. CDR1 is KGHSH, CDR2 LQKENI, per germline. The CDR3 bases are TGTGCCAGCTCACCACGGGCAGGGGATGGCTACACCTTC. This sequence encodes CASSPRAGDGYTF.

In its sample, this clone was seen once. The V call is TRBV11-1, the J call TRBJ1-1; the D is unclear. Germline V gives CDR1 SGHAT, CDR2 FQDESV (reference sequence). The V gene lost 7 bases and the J gene lost 1 base, with 13 bases spanning the gap. There are 14 residues in the CDR3. In nucleotides, the CDR3 is TGTGCCAGCAAGGGAGAGGGCACGAACACTGAAGCTTTCTTT. Its translation: CASKGEGTNTEAFF.

Only a few counts were recorded for this clone. The CDR3 coding sequence is TGCGCCAGCACCTTCCGGGGAGGGGGTAATGAAAAACTGTTTTTT. Translating gives CASTFRGGGNEKLFF. The rearrangement joins TRBV4-3 to TRBJ1-4; possibly TRBD1 for D (6 bases). The germline V gene encodes CDR1 LGHNA and CDR2 YSLEER. The CDR3 has 15 residues. V lost 7 bases and J lost 4, with 16 bases in between.

The CDR3 spells CASSMGDWYVTQYF. In DNA, the CDR3 is TGTGCCAGTAGTATGGGGGACTGGTACGTTACGCAGTATTTT. This rearrangement joins TRBV19 to TRBJ2-3; the D gene is possibly TRBD2 (6 bases). Trimming left V 3 bases short and J 8 bases short, with 15 bases between. The CDR3 extends over 14 amino acids. The germline gives CDR1 LNHDA, CDR2 SQIVND (reference sequence). The full variable domain, in which reference TRBV19 and TRBJ2-3 provide the parts outside the CDR3, is DGGITQSPKYLFRKEGQNVTLSCEQNLNHDAMYWYRQDPGQGLRLIYYSQIVNDFQKGDIAEGYSVSREKKESFPLTVTSAQKNPTAFYLCASSMGDWYVTQYFGPGTRLTVL.

The chain links TRBV24-1 to TRBJ2-3, with D possibly TRBD1 on 5 matching bases. The CDR3 is 11 residues long. Trimming pared 5 bases from V and 6 bases from J, leaving 5 bases between. Germline V gene lookup returns CDR1 KGHDR and CDR2 SFDVKD. CDR3 DNA sequence: TGTGCCACCAGTGCAGGGGATACGCAGTATTTT. Protein product: CATSAGDTQYF.

This clone was recorded only once. This chain joins TRBV28 and TRBJ1-2; 8 positions agree with TRBD1. This CDR3 comprises 13 residues. Germline loops: CDR1 MDHEN, CDR2 SYDVKM. V lost 5 bases and J lost 7; bases outside the gene matches: 6. CDR3: CASSPGQGGGYTF. The CDR3 DNA is TGTGCCAGCAGTCCCGGACAGGGAGGTGGCTACACCTTC.

V and J are TRBV29-1 and TRBJ2-1; possibly TRBD2 for D (5 bases). The ends were cut back, 6 bases at V and 14 bases at J, with 20 bases in the middle. The CDR3 runs 12 residues. Germline V CDR1 and CDR2: SQVTM, ANQGSEA. The CDR3 nucleotides are TGCAGCGTCGCCGACTACTCCGAGAGGAAGTTCTTC. This gives the protein CSVADYSERKFF.

The V gene is TRBV30, the J gene TRBJ2-5; a possible D gene is TRBD2 (6 bases). Germline V gene lookup returns CDR1 GTSNPN and CDR2 SVGIG (reference sequence). V shed 1 base and J shed 0 bases, with 9 bases lying between them. The CDR3 has 14 residues. The CDR3 here is CAWSEGLYQETQYF. The CDR3 DNA sequence: TGTGCCTGGAGTGAAGGACTATACCAAGAGACCCAGTACTTC.

The rearrangement links TRBV7-8 to TRBJ2-2; 8 nucleotides agree with TRBD2. CDR3 length equals 17 residues. CDR1 SGHVS and CDR2 FQNEAQ come from the germline V gene. With 2 bases clipped from V and 2 bases from J, the junction kept 7 bases outside the gene matches. The CDR3 coding sequence is TGTGCCAGCAGCTTACGGGGGGGGACGGTTAACACCGGGGAGCTGTTTTTT. The encoded protein is CASSLRGGTVNTGELFF.

This clone was recorded at least ten times. The chain employs TRBV14 and TRBJ1-1; D may be TRBD1 (6 bases). There are 15 residues in the CDR3. CDR1 and CDR2 (germline): SGHDN, FVKESK. The ends were cut back, 0 bases at V and 7 bases at J, with 15 bases in the middle. CDR3 sequence reads: CASSQDRVGRGEAFF. CDR3 in DNA: TGTGCCAGCAGCCAAGATCGGGTGGGCAGGGGTGAAGCTTTCTTT.

The genes are TRBV19 and TRBJ2-7, with no clear D. V lost 3 bases and J lost 0, with 12 bases in between. CDR1 is LNHDA and CDR2 is SQIVND in the germline V gene (reference sequence). The CDR3 is 15 residues long. CDR3 bases: TGTGCCAGTAGTATCGGGTCCGTTTACTCCTACGAGCAGTACTTC. Encoded protein: CASSIGSVYSYEQYF. Together with reference TRBV19 and TRBJ2-7, the CDR3 gives the full variable domain: DGGITQSPKYLFRKEGQNVTLSCEQNLNHDAMYWYRQDPGQGLRLIYYSQIVNDFQKGDIAEGYSVSREKKESFPLTVTSAQKNPTAFYLCASSIGSVYSYEQYFGPGTRLTVT.

The rearrangement uses TRBV19 and TRBJ2-3; TRBD2 might be the D (6 bases). The CDR3 extends over 14 amino acids. Trimming pared 5 bases from V and 5 bases from J, leaving 14 bases between. Germline CDR1 and CDR2: LNHDA and SQIVND (reference sequence). DNA for the CDR3: TGTGCCAGTAGTTTGCGGGGATTAGGAGATACGCAGTATTTT. Its protein product is CASSLRGLGDTQYF.

This clone was seen once. The chain uses TRBV5-4 and TRBJ2-7, with D possibly being TRBD1 (5 bases). CDR3 length: 15 residues. Germline lookup yields CDR1 SGHNT and CDR2 YYREEE (reference sequence). With 0 bases removed from V and 0 bases from J, the gap between germline ends came to 10 bases. CDR3 loop: CASSLGQGNSYEQYF. The CDR3 DNA sequence: TGTGCCAGCAGCTTGGGGCAGGGCAACTCCTACGAGCAGTACTTC.

This chain uses TRBV7-3 with TRBJ1-2; 10 bases fit TRBD1. CDR1 and CDR2 from the germline V gene are SGHTA and FQGTGA. This CDR3 contains 16 residues. V gave up 5 bases and J gave up 8 bases; unmatched junction bases: 14. The CDR3 bases are TGTGCCAGCAGCCCAACCCCCGTCGGGACAGGGGAAGGCTACACCTTC. This gives the protein CASSPTPVGTGEGYTF.

J is TRBJ2-1 and V is TRBV29-1; possible D gene TRBD2, 6 bases. The germline CDR1 and CDR2 sequences are SQVTM and ANQGSEA. This CDR3 region has 14 residues. V gave up 1 base and J gave up 0 bases, with 7 bases separating them. CDR3 sequence reads: CSVEVGGSYNEQFF. In DNA, the CDR3 is TGCAGCGTTGAAGTGGGAGGCTCCTACAATGAGCAGTTCTTC.

The chain carries TRBV2 and TRBJ2-1, with 7 bases aligning to TRBD1. This CDR3 spans 15 amino acids. Unmatched junction bases numbered 10, after V lost 4 bases and J lost 7 bases. The germline V gene encodes CDR1 SNHLY and CDR2 FYNNEI. For the CDR3, the DNA is TGTGCCAGCAGTGTGGGGACAGCCTCGAGGAATGAGCAGTTCTTC. This gives the protein CASSVGTASRNEQFF. The full variable domain, rest sourced from reference TRBV2 and TRBJ2-1, is EPEVTQTPSHQVTQMGQEVILRCVPISNHLYFYWYRQILGQKVEFLVSFYNNEISEKSEIFDDQFSVERPDGSNFTLKIRSTKLEDSAMYFCASSVGTASRNEQFFGPGTRLTVL.

V usage is TRBV9 and J usage is TRBJ1-1, with D unclear. CDR1 and CDR2 from the germline V gene are SGDLS and YYNGEE. The CDR3 has 15 residues. V dropped 0 bases and J dropped 5 bases, with 14 bases sitting between them. The CDR3 bases are TGTGCCAGCAGCGTAGACCCGGGTGCCGGGACTGAAGCTTTCTTT. Translating it yields CASSVDPGAGTEAFF. Full variable domain (outside the CDR3, taken from reference TRBV9 and TRBJ1-1): DSGVTQTPKHLITATGQRVTLRCSPRSGDLSVYWYQQSLDQGLQFLIQYYNGEERAKGNILERFSAQQFPDLHSELNLSSLELGDSALYFCASSVDPGAGTEAFFGQGTRLTVV.

The chain links TRBV9 to TRBJ2-3; perhaps TRBD1 as D (5 bases). CDR1 and CDR2 (germline): SGDLS, YYNGEE. The CDR3 runs to 14 residues. Trimming stripped 4 bases from V and 3 bases from J, with 12 bases between. CDR3 in DNA: TGTGCCAGCAGCCCCATGCAGGGAACAGATACGCAGTATTTT. Translating gives CASSPMQGTDTQYF. The whole variable domain, filled in from reference TRBV9 and TRBJ2-3, reads DSGVTQTPKHLITATGQRVTLRCSPRSGDLSVYWYQQSLDQGLQFLIQYYNGEERAKGNILERFSAQQFPDLHSELNLSSLELGDSALYFCASSPMQGTDTQYFGPGTRLTVL.

The chain uses TRBV9 and TRBJ1-2; perhaps TRBD1 as D (5 bases). V shed 0 bases and J shed 7 bases, with 16 bases lying between them. Per germline, CDR1 SGDLS and CDR2 YYNGEE. The CDR3 length is 15 residues. This chain's CDR3 is CASSVDVGPVRGYTF. DNA of the CDR3: TGTGCCAGCAGCGTAGATGTGGGGCCAGTTCGTGGCTACACCTTC.

This clone was found a few times. The CDR3 region is CASSLGGGENTGELFF. The CDR3 nucleotides read TGTGCCAGCAGCTTGGGAGGCGGGGAGAACACCGGGGAGCTGTTTTTT. The chain has TRBV5-4 and TRBJ2-2; weak D call: TRBD2 (6 bases). CDR1 and CDR2 (germline): SGHNT, YYREEE (reference sequence). The CDR3 is made up of 16 amino acids. With 0 bases removed from V and 1 base from J, the gap between germline ends came to 10 bases.

The gene calls are TRBV28 and TRBJ2-5; TRBD2 matches at 14 bases. There are 19 residues in the CDR3. V lost 0 bases to trimming and J lost 4 bases; unmatched junction nucleotides: 10. Germline V CDR1 and CDR2: MDHEN, SYDVKM. CDR3 nucleotide sequence: TGTGCCAGCAGTTTATGGGAAAGGGGGACTAGCGGGGGACGAGAGACCCAGTACTTC. It specifies CASSLWERGTSGGRETQYF.

This clone was counted a few times. The chain combines TRBV11-3 with TRBJ2-7, with 9 nucleotides matching TRBD1. The V gene's germline CDR1 is SGHNT and CDR2 YENEEA. V was clipped by 4 bases and J by 2 bases; unmatched bases: 3. CDR3 size: 14 residues. CDR3 sequence reads: CASSSDRGTYEQYF. The CDR3 bases are TGTGCCAGCAGCTCGGACAGGGGAACCTACGAGCAGTACTTC.

This chain connects TRBV24-1 to TRBJ1-1; 9 positions agree with TRBD1. CDR3 length: 14 amino acids. V gave up 5 bases and J gave up 5 bases; unmatched junction bases: 5. Germline assignment: CDR1 KGHDR and CDR2 SFDVKD. CDR3 loop: CATSATDRGTEAFF. The CDR3 coding sequence is TGTGCCACCAGTGCTACGGACAGGGGAACTGAAGCTTTCTTT.

This chain joins TRBV11-3 and TRBJ2-1; D gene ambiguous. Germline-derived CDR1 and CDR2 are SGHNT and YENEEA. The CDR3 consists of 15 residues. V was shortened by 1 base and J by 6 bases, with 13 bases between the two germline ends. CDR3 in amino acids: CASSLGLNNVNEQFF. As DNA, the CDR3 is TGTGCCAGCAGCTTAGGACTTAACAACGTCAATGAGCAGTTCTTC.

The V gene is TRBV24-1, the J gene TRBJ2-5, with a tentative D call TRBD1 (5 bases). CDR1 and CDR2 (germline): KGHDR, SFDVKD. Trimming cost V 5 bases and J 4 bases, with 10 bases left between them. This CDR3 is 13 amino acids long. In nucleotides, the CDR3 is TGTGCCACCAGTGTAGACAGAACAGAGACCCAGTACTTC. The encoded protein is CATSVDRTETQYF.

This rearrangement joins TRBV4-1 to TRBJ1-3; D perhaps matches TRBD1 (5 bases). The CDR3 spans 15 residues. Trimming took 3 bases from V and 3 from J, leaving 12 bases between them. Germline V gives CDR1 MGHRA, CDR2 YSYEKL. The CDR3 nucleotides are TGCGCCAGCAGCCAGGCAGGGATTATTGGAAACACCATATATTTT. This encodes CASSQAGIIGNTIYF.